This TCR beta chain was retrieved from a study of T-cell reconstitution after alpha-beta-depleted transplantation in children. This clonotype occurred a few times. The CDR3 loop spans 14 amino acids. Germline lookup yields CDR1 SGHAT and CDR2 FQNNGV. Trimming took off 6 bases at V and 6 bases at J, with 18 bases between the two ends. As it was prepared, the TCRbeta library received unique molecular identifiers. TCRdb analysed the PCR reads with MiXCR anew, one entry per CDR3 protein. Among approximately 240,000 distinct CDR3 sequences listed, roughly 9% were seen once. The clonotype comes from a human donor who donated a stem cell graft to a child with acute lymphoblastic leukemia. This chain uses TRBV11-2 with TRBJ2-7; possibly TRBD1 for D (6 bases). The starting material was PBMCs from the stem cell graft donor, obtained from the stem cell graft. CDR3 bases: TGTGCCAGCAGTCGACAGGCACTTGGGGGCGAGCAGTACTTC. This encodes CASSRQALGGEQYF. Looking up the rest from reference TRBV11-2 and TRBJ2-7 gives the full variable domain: EAGVAQSPRYKIIEKRQSVAFWCNPISGHATLYWYQQILGQGPKLLIQFQNNGVVDDSQLPKDRFSAERLKGVDSTLKIQPAKLEDSAVYLCASSRQALGGEQYFGPGTRLTVT.